The clone carrying this T cell receptor (beta chain) was seen only a few times. The antigen remains undetermined. The data stem from a study of cytomegalovirus exposure and HLA in healthy donors. Study-wide background: A later analysis reported the 100 to 150 validation repertoires used the same platform as the 666 first-cohort repertoires. General observations from the study: Rare sequences made up most TCRs, while some public TCRs were found in many donors. The CMV antigen specificity of a few CMV-associated chains was confirmed through in vitro analysis. Reportedly, diagnosis of cytomegalovirus status by the classifier showed high specificity and sensitivity.

TCRdb's table, derived via immunoSEQ multiplex PCR, lists solely in-frame clones and lacks some. The repertoire holds roughly 190,000 clones, with 86% as singletons. CDR1 SNHLY and CDR2 FYNNEI come from the germline V gene. The V and J ends lost 7 bases and 3 bases, in that order; junction bases with no gene match: 8. The CDR3 totals 14 residues. This rearrangement joins TRBV2 to TRBJ1-1; 7 bases are shared with TRBD1. The sample was PBMCs. The sequence was obtained from a woman younger than 35 in good health and CMV-seronegative. CDR3 protein: CASNGAGGHTEAFF. CDR3 DNA: TGTGCCAGCAACGGGGCAGGGGGTCACACTGAAGCTTTCTTT.